This T cell receptor (beta chain) was captured by sequencing in a study of glioma-infiltrating T cells. Germline CDR1 KGHSH, CDR2 LQKENI. With 0 bases removed from V and 6 bases from J, the gap between germline ends came to 8 bases. CDR3 length: 13 amino acids. Study-level points and caveats: Gliomas, especially low-grade, showed above-expected tissue-blood divergence; non-neoplastic patients showed below. Tissue and blood shared very few CDR3 sequences.

In this sample, this clonotype turned up many times. Its matching antigen is unknown. Amplification of TCR alpha and beta CDR3 regions from RNA used iRepertoire nested multiplex PCR. Input was roughly 100-450 ng of tissue mRNA or PBMC total RNA. TCRdb re-analysed the multiplex PCR reads in MiXCR, keeping a single row per CDR3 protein. The data contain approximately 100,000 distinct CDR3 sequences, around a quarter of them seen just once; the ten biggest clones take up 35%. The sample consisted of glioma tissue, nonneoplastic brain tissue, or PBMCs (not recorded which). The clonotype comes from a human donor with low-grade glioma or glioblastoma, undergoing nonglioma brain surgery, or in good health (not recorded which). This chain joins TRBV18 and TRBJ1-1; the D is unclear. CDR3 coding DNA: TGTGCCAGCTCACCACCGAAGGTGCCTGAAGCTTTCTTT. Encoded protein: CASSPPKVPEAFF.